Below are 12 T cell receptor beta chains sequenced from a single sample in a study of blood T cell repertoires in COVID-19. Libraries were prepared by immunoSEQ multiplex PCR; TCRdb keeps only in-frame clonotypes and omits some of them. The sample holds 83,000 or so clones, 85% to 90% seen once. The sample was peripheral blood. The origin of the receptors is a man at least 80 years old with active or convalescent COVID-19.

V gene TRBV29-1 combines with J gene TRBJ1-2; 7 bases line up with TRBD1. The V gene end was trimmed by 7 bases and the J gene end by 7 bases; junction bases not matched to a gene: 18. The length of the CDR3 is 15 residues. Germline V lookup: CDR1 SQVTM, CDR2 ANQGSEA. This chain's CDR3 is CSAPKAGQSHGGYTF. As DNA, the CDR3 is TGCAGCGCACCTAAGGCGGGACAGAGCCATGGTGGCTACACCTTC.

In this sample, this clone turned up a few times. The chain is built from TRBV2 and TRBJ1-2, with 9 bases that match TRBD1. J gave up 4 bases and V 5 bases, and 5 bases lay outside the gene matches. The CDR3 runs to 14 residues. Germline loops: CDR1 SNHLY, CDR2 FYNNEI. CDR3 sequence: CASSLQGARYGYTF. Here the CDR3 DNA reads TGTGCCAGCAGTCTACAGGGGGCCCGCTATGGCTACACCTTC. Based on the CDR3 plus reference TRBV2 and TRBJ1-2, the full variable domain is EPEVTQTPSHQVTQMGQEVILRCVPISNHLYFYWYRQILGQKVEFLVSFYNNEISEKSEIFDDQFSVERPDGSNFTLKIRSTKLEDSAMYFCASSLQGARYGYTFGSGTRLTVV.

There are a few counts of this clone. This chain links TRBV28 with TRBJ1-4, with TRBD1 identical over 10 bases. Losses at the gene ends were 2 bases for V and 6 bases for J; bases not matched to a gene: 3. Germline V gene lookup returns CDR1 MDHEN and CDR2 SYDVKM. There are 15 residues in the CDR3. The CDR3 loop reads CASSLGGTGDEKLFF. The CDR3 nucleotides are TGTGCCAGCAGTTTAGGGGGGACAGGGGATGAAAAACTGTTTTTT.

The rearrangement uses TRBV29-1 and TRBJ2-2; 9 bases fit TRBD1. The CDR3 runs to 14 residues. Unmatched junction bases numbered 8, after V lost 6 bases and J lost 6 bases. Germline V gives CDR1 SQVTM, CDR2 ANQGSEA. CDR3 sequence: CSVSRTGVPGELFF. The CDR3 coding sequence is TGCAGCGTATCCCGGACAGGGGTGCCCGGGGAGCTGTTTTTT.

This clone has only one observation. The chain uses TRBV25-1 and TRBJ1-2, with 7 bases identical to TRBD1. The germline CDR1 and CDR2 sequences are MGHDK and SYGVNS. This CDR3 region has 15 residues. V trimming: 3 bases; J trimming: 2 bases; junction bases outside the gene matches: 6. CDR3: CASSDPGGPNYGYTF. CDR3 nucleotides: TGTGCCAGCAGTGATCCAGGGGGGCCCAACTATGGCTACACCTTC.

This chain connects TRBV27 to TRBJ1-4; no definite D call. Germline CDR1 reads MNHEY; CDR2 reads SMNVEV (reference sequence). Deletions cut 7 bases from V and 2 bases from J, with 14 bases between. The CDR3 contains 15 residues. The CDR3 DNA reads TGTGCCAGCAAATTAAGGACGGGGACTAATGAAAAACTGTTTTTT. This sequence encodes CASKLRTGTNEKLFF. Filled out from reference TRBV27 and TRBJ1-4, the complete variable domain reads EAQVTQNPRYLITVTGKKLTVTCSQNMNHEYMSWYRQDPGLGLRQIYYSMNVEVTDKGDVPEGYKVSRKEKRNFPLILESPSPNQTSLYFCASKLRTGTNEKLFFGSGTQLSVL.

This clone appeared once. The V call is TRBV18, the J call TRBJ1-1; D remains ambiguous. The V gene lost 0 bases and the J gene lost 6 bases, with 5 bases spanning the gap. CDR1 KGHSH and CDR2 LQKENI come from the germline V gene. This CDR3 spans 12 amino acids. The CDR3 loop is CASSPPFAEAFF. CDR3 in DNA: TGTGCCAGCTCACCACCGTTCGCTGAAGCTTTCTTT.

This clone was seen only a few times. V is TRBV23-1 and J is TRBJ1-4; TRBD1 agrees at 9 bases. TRBV23-1 is an ORF for which the function is uncertain. CDR3 size: 18 residues. The ends lost 3 bases at V and 2 bases at J; junction bases unmatched: 10. The chain's CDR3 is CASSQEDRGRSTNEKLFF. CDR3 DNA: TGCGCCAGCAGTCAGGAGGACAGGGGCAGGTCGACTAATGAAAAACTGTTTTTT.

This chain joins TRBV7-9 and TRBJ2-1, with 9 nucleotides matching TRBD1. CDR3 length: 14 residues. Looked up from germline, CDR1 is SEHNR and CDR2 is FQNEAQ (reference sequence). V shed 4 bases and J 14 bases; nucleotides not matched to a gene: 12. The CDR3 sequence is CASSSTLTGTGKFF. Here the CDR3 DNA reads TGTGCCAGCAGCTCAACCTTGACCGGGACAGGGAAGTTCTTC.

The chain combines TRBV5-1 with TRBJ2-7; 7 bases agree with TRBD1. The CDR3 spans 15 residues. Germline CDR1 reads SGHRS; CDR2 reads YFSETQ. The V and J ends lost 7 bases and 3 bases, in that order; junction bases with no gene match: 13. This CDR3 reads CASDRPPGQFYEQYV. The CDR3 bases are TGCGCCAGCGACAGGCCCCCGGGACAGTTCTACGAGCAGTACGTC.

The V gene is TRBV5-1, the J gene TRBJ2-3, with D hard to call. The CDR3 sequence is 14 residues long. From germline, CDR1 is SGHRS and CDR2 YFSETQ. V lost 0 bases to trimming and J lost 7 bases, with 12 bases between them. The CDR3 reads CASSLAQSSHTQYF. The CDR3 nucleotides read TGCGCCAGCAGCTTGGCCCAGTCCTCCCATACGCAGTATTTT.

CDR3 nucleotides: TGTGCCACCAGTGATTTTCTAGGCGAGACCCAGTACTTC. Its translation: CATSDFLGETQYF. The V gene is TRBV24-1, the J gene TRBJ2-5; D gene uncertain. Germline V gene data show CDR1 as KGHDR and CDR2 as SFDVKD. The CDR3 contains 13 residues. The ends were cut back, 1 base at V and 5 bases at J, with 7 bases in the middle.